This T cell receptor (beta chain) was sequenced for a study of cytomegalovirus exposure and HLA in healthy donors. Study summary: Early released data had 65 million to 100 million unique TCRs, all coming from HLA-typed donors. General study points: In vitro data verified three CMV-associated chains as specific for CMV antigens. Immune exposure information available was restricted to CMV serostatus.

The CDR3 runs to 14 residues. V gave up 7 bases and J gave up 4 bases, with 14 bases separating them. Looked up from germline, CDR1 is MGHDK and CDR2 is SYGVNS. PCR employed 60 Vbeta and 13 Jbeta primers. Measured with immunoSEQ multiplex PCR; TCRdb has only the in-frame clones, and not every one. The sample consists of 150,000 to 200,000 clones, roughly 88% of them appearing once. Concerning this clone: Antigen specificity is unknown.

The sequence derives from a young man in good health and CMV-seropositive. The V and J genes are TRBV25-1 and TRBJ1-3; a weak D match, TRBD1 (6 bases). The specimen sequenced was PBMCs. The CDR3 nucleotides read TGTGCCAGCACAGGGGCGCTGGGGGGAAACACCATATATTTT. Translating it yields CASTGALGGNTIYF. Drawing the rest from reference TRBV25-1 and TRBJ1-3, the complete variable domain is EADIYQTPRYLVIGTGKKITLECSQTMGHDKMYWYQQDPGMELHLIHYSYGVNSTEKGDLSSESTVSRIRTEHFPLTLESARPSHTSQYLCASTGALGGNTIYFGEGSWLTVV.